Below, 7 T cell receptor beta chains from the same sample are listed, as sequenced in a study of cytomegalovirus exposure and HLA in healthy donors. A multiplex PCR was run with 60 Vbeta primers and 13 Jbeta primers. Some clones are missing from TCRdb's copy, which holds only in-frame ones; the method was immunoSEQ multiplex PCR. The sample yields around 280,000 clones, 70% to 90% seen once. Sequencing was performed on PBMCs. The receptors shown here come from a woman aged 18-29 years in good health and CMV-seronegative.

The chain uses TRBV13 and TRBJ1-1, with 8 positions matching TRBD1. V shed 5 bases and J 1 base; nucleotides not matched to a gene: 6. Germline values: CDR1 PRHDT, CDR2 FYEKMQ (reference sequence). CDR3 size: 15 residues. CDR3 protein: CASSTRDRTNTEAFF. CDR3 in DNA: TGTGCCAGCAGCACCCGGGACAGGACGAACACTGAAGCTTTCTTT.

This clone was observed a few times. V gene TRBV6-4 combines with J gene TRBJ2-1, with 10 bases identical to TRBD2. J gave up 4 bases and V 5 bases, and 5 bases lay outside the gene matches. The CDR3 totals 15 residues. Germline values: CDR1 MRHNA, CDR2 SNTAGT. The CDR3 DNA follows: TGTGCCAGCAGTATCCTAGCGGGGGAGTACAATGAGCAGTTCTTC. It is translated as CASSILAGEYNEQFF.

This rearrangement joins TRBV12-5 to TRBJ2-2; 10 bases agree with TRBD2. CDR3 length: 18 residues. Germline CDR1 LGHNT, CDR2 FRNRAP. J gave up 5 bases and V 7 bases, and 16 bases lay outside the gene matches. The CDR3 is CASAPGTVAGGKTGELFF. DNA of the CDR3: TGTGCTAGTGCCCCTGGTACGGTAGCGGGGGGAAAAACCGGGGAGCTGTTTTTT.

The chain is built from TRBV4-2 and TRBJ2-1; 11 nucleotides align to TRBD2. J was trimmed by 6 bases and V by 0 bases; bases with no gene match: 10. The length of the CDR3 is 18 residues. Germline V lookup: CDR1 LGHNA, CDR2 YNFKEQ. The CDR3 DNA sequence: TGTGCCAGCAGCCAAGATTTGCTAGCGGGGGGCCTTGTCAATGAGCAGTTCTTC. Residues: CASSQDLLAGGLVNEQFF.

The V call is TRBV19, the J call TRBJ2-7; maybe TRBD2 (6 bases). The CDR3 extends over 14 amino acids. Looked up from germline, CDR1 is LNHDA and CDR2 is SQIVND (reference sequence). The V end was cut by 8 bases, the J end by 1 base, with 15 bases between. This chain's CDR3 is CASGRSGSSYEQYF. The DNA for the CDR3 is TGTGCCAGTGGTAGAAGCGGGTCGTCCTACGAGCAGTACTTC.

The V and J genes are TRBV18 and TRBJ1-2; TRBD1 is a possible D gene (5 bases). The germline CDR1 and CDR2 sequences are KGHSH and LQKENI. CDR3 length: 14 amino acids. The ends were cut back, 0 bases at V and 6 bases at J, with 11 bases in the middle. DNA of the CDR3: TGTGCCAGCTCACCACCCCAGGGAAGGCATGGCTACACCTTC. It is translated as CASSPPQGRHGYTF.

This clone was found a few times. V gene TRBV4-1 combines with J gene TRBJ2-3; possible D gene TRBD2, 5 bases. CDR1 is MGHRA and CDR2 is YSYEKL in the germline V gene. This CDR3 comprises 17 residues. The ends were cut back, 1 base at V and 0 bases at J, with 14 bases in the middle. CDR3 region: CASSQGRAASSTDTQYF. In nucleotides, the CDR3 is TGCGCCAGCAGCCAAGGACGAGCGGCGAGTAGCACAGATACGCAGTATTTT.